This TCR beta chain was documented in a study of Ad26.COV2.S vaccination and SARS-CoV-2 variants. Study-level information: A participant enrolled in the COV1001 Ad26.COV2.S trial arm provided the sample. Ad26.COV2.S shots went into the muscle once or twice, 56 days apart.

As to treatment: roughly 18 received Ad26.COV2.S at low or high dose, single or two shots; 5 received placebo; per-sample allocation not given. Day 63 following the first vaccine or placebo injection was when the samples were taken. An adult of 18-55 years in Boston served as donor. Ad26.COV2.S expressed prefusion-stabilized spike from the original Wuhan strain. Here immunoSEQ multiplex PCR was the method, and the copy in TCRdb shows in-frame clones only, minus some. The sample lists around 450,000 clones; roughly 88% were seen once. Germline V gives CDR1 SQVTM, CDR2 ANQGSEA. The CDR3 covers 12 residues. V shed 2 bases and J shed 3 bases, with 6 bases lying between them.

Sequencing was performed on peripheral blood, taken in a trial of Ad26.COV2.S vaccine versus placebo. The rearrangement links TRBV29-1 to TRBJ2-3; D call uncertain. This clonotype originated in a person aged 18-65 years who received the Ad26.COV2.S COVID-19 vaccine or a placebo. The CDR3 coding sequence is TGCAGCGTTGAAAGGTCAACAGATACGCAGTATTTT. Translating gives CSVERSTDTQYF.